The rows below give T cell receptor beta chains drawn from one sample of a study of T-cell reconstitution after alpha-beta-depleted transplantation in children. TCRdb re-derived calls from the PCR reads in MiXCR, one entry per CDR3 protein. The sample includes fewer than 550,000 distinct CDR3 sequences, 11% of them seen just once. Material: PBMCs, mostly from graft donor cells, obtained 180 days after TCRalphabeta/CD19-depleted stem cell transplant. The receptors originated from a female patient aged 2-10 years who had a stem cell transplant for aplastic anemia, so the T cells may come from the graft donor. Each CDR3 is given with its conserved first and last residue. The D gene is left open where the match is weak. Size is stated for part of the rows, as once, few or many counts, or as a class when the clone is expanded.

d_call: -
j_call: TRBJ1-1
v_call: TRBV20-1
clone_size: -
cdr3_aa: CSADTGNTEAFF
cdr3_nt: TGCAGTGCCGATACAGGCAACACTGAAGCTTTCTTT

d_call: TRBD2
j_call: TRBJ2-1
v_call: TRBV20-1
clone_size: few
cdr3_aa: CSARDAGGPKNEQFF
cdr3_nt: TGCAGTGCTAGAGATGCGGGAGGGCCGAAAAATGAGCAGTTCTTC

d_call: TRBD2
j_call: TRBJ2-7
v_call: TRBV29-1
clone_size: many
cdr3_aa: CSVATGLAGVYEQYF
cdr3_nt: TGCAGCGTCGCAACGGGACTAGCGGGAGTGTACGAGCAGTACTTC

d_call: -
j_call: TRBJ2-5
v_call: TRBV18
clone_size: few
cdr3_aa: CASSQPGGETQYF
cdr3_nt: TGTGCCAGCTCACAACCGGGCGGGGAGACCCAGTACTTC

d_call: TRBD1
j_call: TRBJ2-7
v_call: TRBV29-1
clone_size: few
cdr3_aa: CSAAGQGAREQYF
cdr3_nt: TGCAGCGCAGCGGGACAGGGGGCACGCGAGCAGTACTTC

d_call: -
j_call: TRBJ2-3
v_call: TRBV29-1
clone_size: -
cdr3_aa: CSVGGAGRPPTDTQYF
cdr3_nt: TGCAGCGTTGGGGGGGCCGGGCGGCCCCCCACAGATACGCAGTATTTT

d_call: -
j_call: TRBJ2-7
v_call: TRBV29-1
clone_size: many
cdr3_aa: CSVEVFRTVGEQYF
cdr3_nt: TGCAGCGTTGAAGTGTTTAGGACAGTCGGAGAGCAGTACTTC

d_call: TRBD1
j_call: TRBJ2-1
v_call: TRBV29-1
clone_size: -
cdr3_aa: CSSTGTGTYNEQFF
cdr3_nt: TGCAGCTCGACGGGGACAGGAACCTACAATGAGCAGTTCTTC

d_call: -
j_call: TRBJ2-3
v_call: TRBV5-1
clone_size: few
cdr3_aa: CASSPSELSTDTQYF
cdr3_nt: TGCGCCAGCAGCCCCAGCGAGTTAAGCACAGATACGCAGTATTTT

d_call: -
j_call: TRBJ1-2
v_call: TRBV12-3/TRBV12-4
clone_size: -
cdr3_aa: CASSPQPAGGYTF
cdr3_nt: TGTGCCAGCAGTCCACAACCTGCCGGGGGCTACACCTTC

d_call: -
j_call: TRBJ2-1
v_call: TRBV18
clone_size: -
cdr3_aa: CASSPKRAGYNEQFF
cdr3_nt: TGTGCCAGCTCACCAAAGCGGGCCGGGTACAATGAGCAGTTCTTC

d_call: -
j_call: TRBJ2-7
v_call: TRBV4-2
clone_size: few
cdr3_aa: CASSRPDSFYEQYF
cdr3_nt: TGTGCCAGCAGCCGCCCTGACTCCTTCTACGAGCAGTACTTC

d_call: -
j_call: TRBJ2-2
v_call: TRBV12-3/TRBV12-4
clone_size: few
cdr3_aa: CASSFEGEGGELFF
cdr3_nt: TGTGCCAGCAGTTTTGAGGGGGAGGGCGGGGAGCTGTTTTTT

d_call: TRBD2
j_call: TRBJ2-1
v_call: TRBV6-2/TRBV6-3
clone_size: -
cdr3_aa: CASSYSGFQREGPGSYNEQFF
cdr3_nt: TGTGCCAGCAGTTACTCGGGCTTCCAGCGGGAGGGCCCGGGCTCTTACAATGAGCAGTTCTTC

d_call: -
j_call: TRBJ2-1
v_call: TRBV3-1
clone_size: few
cdr3_aa: CASSQVFRTLPNEQFF
cdr3_nt: TGTGCCAGCAGCCAAGTGTTCCGGACCCTACCCAATGAGCAGTTCTTC

d_call: -
j_call: TRBJ2-2
v_call: TRBV4-3
clone_size: few
cdr3_aa: CASSKGGANSLNTGELFF
cdr3_nt: TGCGCCAGCAGCAAAGGCGGGGCCAACAGCCTTAACACCGGGGAGCTGTTTTTT

d_call: -
j_call: TRBJ2-3
v_call: TRBV5-3
clone_size: few
cdr3_aa: CARSLMACEATDTQYF
cdr3_nt: TGTGCCAGAAGCTTGATGGCTTGTGAAGCCACAGATACGCAGTATTTT

d_call: TRBD1
j_call: TRBJ1-1
v_call: TRBV20-1
clone_size: few
cdr3_aa: CSARYRGWTEAFF
cdr3_nt: TGCAGTGCTAGGTACAGGGGGTGGACTGAAGCTTTCTTT

d_call: TRBD1
j_call: TRBJ1-1
v_call: TRBV5-1
clone_size: few
cdr3_aa: CASSNVPLAGTANTEAFF
cdr3_nt: TGCGCCAGCAGCAACGTTCCCCTAGCTGGGACAGCGAACACTGAAGCTTTCTTT

d_call: -
j_call: TRBJ2-3
v_call: TRBV20-1
clone_size: -
cdr3_aa: CSAVDKEHSDTQYF
cdr3_nt: TGCAGTGCTGTGGACAAAGAACACTCAGATACGCAGTATTTT

d_call: -
j_call: TRBJ2-1
v_call: TRBV5-1
clone_size: few
cdr3_aa: CASSSGTLPDNEQFF
cdr3_nt: TGCGCCAGCAGCTCCGGGACCCTGCCAGACAATGAGCAGTTCTTC

d_call: TRBD2
j_call: TRBJ2-7
v_call: TRBV7-3
clone_size: -
cdr3_aa: CASSSRAGLAGGAYEQYF
cdr3_nt: TGTGCCAGCAGCTCCCGGGCCGGACTAGCGGGGGGGGCCTACGAGCAGTACTTC

d_call: -
j_call: TRBJ2-4
v_call: TRBV27
clone_size: many
cdr3_aa: CASSSRDAKNIQYF
cdr3_nt: TGTGCCAGCAGTAGCCGGGACGCCAAAAACATTCAGTACTTC

d_call: TRBD2
j_call: TRBJ2-5
v_call: TRBV10-3
clone_size: many
cdr3_aa: CAMSLSGRAGETQYF
cdr3_nt: TGTGCCATGAGCCTTAGCGGGAGGGCCGGTGAGACCCAGTACTTC

d_call: -
j_call: TRBJ2-3
v_call: TRBV28
clone_size: many
cdr3_aa: CASSLLRAHTQYF
cdr3_nt: TGTGCCAGCAGTTTGCTAAGAGCACATACGCAGTATTTT

d_call: TRBD2
j_call: TRBJ2-7
v_call: TRBV28
clone_size: few
cdr3_aa: CASSPFVAGVQYF
cdr3_nt: TGTGCCAGCAGTCCCTTCGTAGCGGGAGTACAGTACTTC

d_call: TRBD2
j_call: TRBJ2-5
v_call: TRBV7-2
clone_size: many
cdr3_aa: CASSLVAGAGETQYF
cdr3_nt: TGTGCCAGCAGCTTAGTAGCGGGGGCTGGGGAGACCCAGTACTTC

d_call: -
j_call: TRBJ2-7
v_call: TRBV28
clone_size: few
cdr3_aa: CASSRDWTYEQYF
cdr3_nt: TGTGCCAGCAGTCGGGACTGGACCTACGAGCAGTACTTC

d_call: -
j_call: TRBJ2-7
v_call: TRBV20-1
clone_size: many
cdr3_aa: CSARASYHEQYF
cdr3_nt: TGCAGTGCTAGAGCTTCTTACCACGAGCAGTACTTC

d_call: TRBD2
j_call: TRBJ2-1
v_call: TRBV7-6
clone_size: -
cdr3_aa: CASSFRTSGSKGLNEQFF
cdr3_nt: TGTGCCAGCAGCTTTCGGACTAGCGGGAGTAAAGGATTGAATGAGCAGTTCTTC

d_call: -
j_call: TRBJ2-1
v_call: TRBV10-3
clone_size: few
cdr3_aa: CAISESGGVNNEQFF
cdr3_nt: TGTGCCATCAGTGAGTCAGGGGGGGTTAACAATGAGCAGTTCTTC

d_call: -
j_call: TRBJ1-1
v_call: TRBV19
clone_size: -
cdr3_aa: CASSPMAGTYTEAFF
cdr3_nt: TGTGCCAGTAGTCCCATGGCAGGGACTTACACTGAAGCTTTCTTT

d_call: -
j_call: TRBJ2-2
v_call: TRBV24-1
clone_size: -
cdr3_aa: CATSDFASTGNTGELFF
cdr3_nt: TGTGCCACCAGTGATTTCGCATCGACAGGGAACACCGGGGAGCTGTTTTTT

d_call: -
j_call: TRBJ2-3
v_call: TRBV20-1
clone_size: many
cdr3_aa: CSARDLRDSPDTQYF
cdr3_nt: TGCAGTGCTAGAGATCTGAGGGACTCCCCAGATACGCAGTATTTT

d_call: TRBD1
j_call: TRBJ2-5
v_call: TRBV7-2
clone_size: few
cdr3_aa: CASSLVFGQGGETQYF
cdr3_nt: TGTGCCAGCAGCTTAGTCTTCGGACAGGGCGGAGAGACCCAGTACTTC

d_call: TRBD1
j_call: TRBJ1-1
v_call: TRBV11-3
clone_size: -
cdr3_aa: CASSPWSRGTEAFF
cdr3_nt: TGTGCCAGCAGCCCCTGGAGCAGGGGGACTGAAGCTTTCTTT

d_call: -
j_call: TRBJ1-5
v_call: TRBV20-1
clone_size: -
cdr3_aa: CSAREKNRAGDQPQHF
cdr3_nt: TGCAGTGCTAGGGAGAAAAACAGGGCTGGGGATCAGCCCCAGCATTTT

d_call: TRBD1
j_call: TRBJ2-5
v_call: TRBV7-9
clone_size: -
cdr3_aa: CASSPPGQGRETQYF
cdr3_nt: TGTGCCAGCAGCCCCCCCGGACAGGGACGAGAGACCCAGTACTTC

d_call: TRBD2
j_call: TRBJ2-7
v_call: TRBV7-2
clone_size: few
cdr3_aa: CASSPQRGRAYEQYF
cdr3_nt: TGTGCCAGCAGCCCGCAACGCGGGAGGGCCTACGAGCAGTACTTC

d_call: TRBD2
j_call: TRBJ2-7
v_call: TRBV20-1
clone_size: -
cdr3_aa: CSARDALAGVKQYF
cdr3_nt: TGCAGTGCTAGAGACGCACTAGCGGGAGTTAAGCAGTACTTC

d_call: -
j_call: TRBJ1-3
v_call: TRBV29-1
clone_size: many
cdr3_aa: CSVEDMDSGNTIYF
cdr3_nt: TGCAGCGTTGAAGATATGGACAGTGGAAACACCATATATTTT

d_call: TRBD1
j_call: TRBJ1-5
v_call: TRBV19
clone_size: -
cdr3_aa: CASSPDHRGGQPQHF
cdr3_nt: TGTGCCAGTAGCCCAGACCACAGGGGCGGGCAGCCCCAGCATTTT

d_call: -
j_call: TRBJ2-7
v_call: TRBV6-5
clone_size: -
cdr3_aa: CASSFDRLYEQYF
cdr3_nt: TGTGCCAGCAGTTTCGACAGACTCTACGAGCAGTACTTC

d_call: TRBD1
j_call: TRBJ1-5
v_call: TRBV19
clone_size: -
cdr3_aa: CASSNRDSGNQPQHF
cdr3_nt: TGTGCCAGTAGTAACCGGGACAGTGGCAATCAGCCCCAGCATTTT

d_call: -
j_call: TRBJ1-1
v_call: TRBV10-2
clone_size: few
cdr3_aa: CASIVDRNTEAFF
cdr3_nt: TGCGCCAGCATTGTAGATAGGAACACTGAAGCTTTCTTT

d_call: TRBD2
j_call: TRBJ2-2
v_call: TRBV20-1
clone_size: -
cdr3_aa: CSARGLREVGGELFF
cdr3_nt: TGCAGTGCTAGAGGGCTGCGGGAGGTGGGCGGGGAGCTGTTTTTT

d_call: -
j_call: TRBJ2-1
v_call: TRBV12-3/TRBV12-4
clone_size: few
cdr3_aa: CASSLRGGATYNEQFF
cdr3_nt: TGTGCCAGCAGTTTGAGGGGAGGAGCAACCTACAATGAGCAGTTCTTC

d_call: TRBD2
j_call: TRBJ2-3
v_call: TRBV27
clone_size: few
cdr3_aa: CASSLGLAALTDTQYF
cdr3_nt: TGTGCCAGCAGTTTGGGACTAGCGGCCCTCACAGATACGCAGTATTTT

d_call: -
j_call: TRBJ1-1
v_call: TRBV29-1
clone_size: -
cdr3_aa: CSFLLRGRVTEAFF
cdr3_nt: TGCAGCTTTCTGCTCAGGGGAAGAGTAACTGAAGCTTTCTTT

d_call: -
j_call: TRBJ1-3
v_call: TRBV12-3/TRBV12-4
clone_size: few
cdr3_aa: CASSFPKGSGNTIYF
cdr3_nt: TGTGCCAGCAGTTTCCCGAAGGGCTCTGGAAACACCATATATTTT

d_call: -
j_call: TRBJ2-4
v_call: TRBV4-2
clone_size: few
cdr3_aa: CASSQDTGRLEGGIQYF
cdr3_nt: TGTGCCAGCAGCCAAGATACGGGCAGGCTAGAGGGCGGCATTCAGTACTTC

d_call: -
j_call: TRBJ2-7
v_call: TRBV6-2/TRBV6-3
clone_size: many
cdr3_aa: CASIGSYEQYF
cdr3_nt: TGTGCCAGCATCGGCTCCTACGAGCAGTACTTC

d_call: TRBD2
j_call: TRBJ2-4
v_call: TRBV29-1
clone_size: -
cdr3_aa: CSVTGGSRVDIQYF
cdr3_nt: TGCAGCGTAACGGGAGGGTCGAGGGTTGACATTCAGTACTTC